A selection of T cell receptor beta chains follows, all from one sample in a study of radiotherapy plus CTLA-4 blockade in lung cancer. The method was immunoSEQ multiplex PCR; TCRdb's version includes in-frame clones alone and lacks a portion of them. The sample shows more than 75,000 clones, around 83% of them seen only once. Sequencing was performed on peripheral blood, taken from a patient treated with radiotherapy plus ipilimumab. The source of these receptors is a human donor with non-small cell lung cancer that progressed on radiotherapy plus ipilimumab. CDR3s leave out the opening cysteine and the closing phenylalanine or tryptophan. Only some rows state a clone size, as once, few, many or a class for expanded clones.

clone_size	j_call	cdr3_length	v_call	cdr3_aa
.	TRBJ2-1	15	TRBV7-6	ASSHILGTSEMLEQF
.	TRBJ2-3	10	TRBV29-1	SVVSGGDTQY
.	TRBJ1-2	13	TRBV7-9	ASSPQGTGDYGYT
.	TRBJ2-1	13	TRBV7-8	ASSLGLAAYNEQF
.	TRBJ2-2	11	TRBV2	ASSVLGTGELF
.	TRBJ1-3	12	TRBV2	ASSVGGSGNTIY
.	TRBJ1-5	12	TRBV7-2	ASSAGLPNQPQH
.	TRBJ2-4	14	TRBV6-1	ASSERGGGAKNIQY
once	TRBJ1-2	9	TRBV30	AWSVRDGYT
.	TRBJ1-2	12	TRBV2	ASSEGGAIGGYT
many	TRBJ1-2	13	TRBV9	ASSVGRDGNYGYT
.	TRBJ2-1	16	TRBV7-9	ASSSRIDRGQGYNEQF
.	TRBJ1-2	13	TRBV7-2	ASSKRAHRIPGYT
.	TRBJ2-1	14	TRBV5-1	ASSFRSGRAGNEQF
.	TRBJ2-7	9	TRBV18	ASSDNYEQY
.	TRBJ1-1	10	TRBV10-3	AISEGNTEAF
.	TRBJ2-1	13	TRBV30	AWSVRSGRIYEQF
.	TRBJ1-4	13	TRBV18	ASVDRGATNEKLF
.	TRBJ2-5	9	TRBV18	ASSFQETQY
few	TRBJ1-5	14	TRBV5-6	ASSLGSGTGNQPQH
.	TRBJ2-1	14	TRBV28	ASSSAVAGGRNEQF
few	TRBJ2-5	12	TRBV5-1	ASSLMTNKETQY
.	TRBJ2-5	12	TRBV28	ASTPPGVGETQY
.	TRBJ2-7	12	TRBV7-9	ASSLSGGTYEQY
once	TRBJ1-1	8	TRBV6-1	ASSEAEAF
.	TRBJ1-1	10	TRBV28	ASSLGAAEAF
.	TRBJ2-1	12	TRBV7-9	ASSLSTGNNEQF
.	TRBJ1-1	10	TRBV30	AWSVLATEAF
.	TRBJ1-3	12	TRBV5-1	AGSLASSGNTIY
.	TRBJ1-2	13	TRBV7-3	ASSLGDRRLYGYT
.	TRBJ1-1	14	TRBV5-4	ASSPPRGLGNTEAF
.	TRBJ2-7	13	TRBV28	ASSFGTGGVYEQY
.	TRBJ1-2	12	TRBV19	ASSPWDRDYGYT
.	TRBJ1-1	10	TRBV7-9	ASSDGQGKAF
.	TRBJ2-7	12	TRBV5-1	ASSQRTGAYEQY
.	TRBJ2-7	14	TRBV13	ASSPTSGFTTYEQY
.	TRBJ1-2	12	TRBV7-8	ASSWDRGLDGYT
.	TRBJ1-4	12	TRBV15	ATSQGLTDEKLF
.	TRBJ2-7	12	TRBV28	ASAPLEGSYEQY
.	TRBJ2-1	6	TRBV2	ASLIQF
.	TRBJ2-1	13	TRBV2	ASIQLAGGDNEQF
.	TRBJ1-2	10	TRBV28	ASSSSNYGYT
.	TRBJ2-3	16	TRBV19	ASSPHRTSGRGTDTQY
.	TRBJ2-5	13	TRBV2	ASSARRQIQETQY
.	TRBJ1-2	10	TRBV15	ATSGKNYGYT
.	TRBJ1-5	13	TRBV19	ASSIFGESGQPQH
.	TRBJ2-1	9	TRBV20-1	SADHAGAQF
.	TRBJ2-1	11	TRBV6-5	ASSLSRSGRGF
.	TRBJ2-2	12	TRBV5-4	ASSSKGGRGELF
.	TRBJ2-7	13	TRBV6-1	ASSEGPSNYYEQY
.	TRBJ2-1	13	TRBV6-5	ASSQLRGTHNEQF
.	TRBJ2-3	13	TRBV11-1	ASSLGTGPAQIQY
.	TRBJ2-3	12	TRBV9	ASSVRLEPDTQY
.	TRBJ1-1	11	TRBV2	ASSARATTEAF
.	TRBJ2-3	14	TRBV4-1	ASSQPTQRLDDTQY
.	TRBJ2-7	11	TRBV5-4	ASSYRARYEQY
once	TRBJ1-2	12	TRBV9	ASSRPGDYYGYT
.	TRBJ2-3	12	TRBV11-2	ASSPGLASDTQY
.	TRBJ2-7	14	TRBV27	ASSVTGLAGLYEQY